The T cell receptor (beta chain) under discussion was sequenced for a study of cytomegalovirus exposure and HLA in healthy donors listed by TCRdb under 2017. Notes on the research overall: According to a later analysis, the roughly 120 validation repertoires were produced on the same platform as the 666 repertoires of the first cohort. The study was designed to test whether signatures of past pathogen exposure could be identified by cataloging public T cell receptors. In addition to the first cohort of 650 to 800 subjects, a separate validation cohort of 130 or so different subjects was used. The study combined high-throughput TCR immunosequencing, statistical association of individual TCRs with disease status, and machine learning to predict cytomegalovirus infection status. The investigation overall reported the following: In the study, about 150 TCR beta chains were listed as associated with cytomegalovirus. A few of the identified cytomegalovirus-associated TCR beta chains were confirmed in vitro to be specific for cytomegalovirus antigens. The classifier was reported to diagnose cytomegalovirus status with high specificity and sensitivity in both the original cohort and the validation cohort. The authors suggested that the approach could potentially be generalized to other disease states and immunological phenotypes. Of the cluster scores, 90% to 95% were above 0 in a later analysis, which found that TCRs clustered in the first cohort also tended to co-occur in the 95 to 150 validation repertoires. Across donors, most TCR sequences were observed very rarely, whereas some public TCRs were present in many individuals. All 130 or so repertoires were used to score co-occurrence in the validation cohort in a later analysis, because that analysis had no HLA typing for the cohort.

At the junction V is shortened by 3 bases and J by 4 bases, with 8 bases in between. For CDR1 and CDR2, the germline V gene lists SGDLS and YYNGEE. There are 13 amino acids in the CDR3, from cysteine to phenylalanine inclusive. The CDR3 DNA has 39 bases and is translated from base 1. Preparation of the library involved the immunoSEQ multiplex PCR assay. As for the original processing: A statistical classification framework was built to diagnose cytomegalovirus status from the catalog of TCR beta chain sequences. Drawn from immuneACCESS, this table holds only the in-frame rearrangements with V and J called that TCRdb kept. Clones are partly lost; checked studies trace under half to an unresolved V gene and leave the rest unexplained. The V and J calls and the clone size are those of that table, but D and trimming were determined from the DNA. The sample yields about 240,000 clones; approximately 86% were counted once. The top ten hold over 0.95% of the sample.

The donors belonged to the validation cohort of about 120 subjects, which was separate from the roughly 700-subject first cohort. On this clone: Which antigen it targets is not known. Nothing much larger sits one base from this clone, and base qualities are not available.

The TCR was taken from a woman aged 25 to 45 in good health and CMV-seropositive. Source material: PBMCs. This chain joins TRBV9 to TRBJ2-1; the D gene remains uncertain. The CDR3 is CASSADTYNEQFF. The DNA is as follows: TGTGCCAGCAGCGCCGACACATACAATGAGCAGTTCTTC.